The 4 T cell receptor beta chains listed next were all sequenced from one sample in a study of cytomegalovirus exposure and HLA in healthy donors. PCR was performed using 60 Vbeta and 13 Jbeta primers. TCRdb's table, derived via immunoSEQ multiplex PCR, lists solely in-frame clones and lacks some. This table has some 180,000 clones, roughly a tenth appearing once. Material for sequencing was PBMCs. These receptors were taken from a woman in her twenties or thirties in good health and CMV-seropositive.

This clone was observed a handful of times. The rearrangement uses TRBV10-3 and TRBJ2-7, with no clear D. The CDR3 sequence is 12 residues long. Germline V gene lookup returns CDR1 ENHRY and CDR2 SYGVKD. The ends were cut back, 3 bases at V and 4 bases at J, with 7 bases in the middle. The CDR3: CAISEPRYEQYF. Written as DNA, the CDR3 is TGTGCCATCAGTGAACCTCGGTACGAGCAGTACTTC.

This clone was counted a few times. The chain uses TRBV19 and TRBJ1-1, with D tentatively TRBD1 (5 bases). From germline, CDR1 is LNHDA and CDR2 SQIVND (reference sequence). CDR3 length: 13 amino acids. Trimming took 11 bases from V and 6 from J, leaving 19 bases between them. The CDR3 coding sequence is TGTGCCGCCATGGAGGGACCCTGGGCTGAAGCTTTCTTT. Amino acid sequence: CAAMEGPWAEAFF.

For this clone: Other DNA sequences from this sample encode an identical CDR3 as well. The chain joins TRBV6-5 to TRBJ1-2, with 12 bases identical to TRBD1. Germline V CDR1 and CDR2: MNHEY, SVGAGI. The junction had 8 bases not matched to a gene; V was cut back by 7 bases and J by 8 bases. This CDR3 contains 14 residues. This CDR3 reads CASTLGQGAQGYTF. The CDR3 DNA reads as TGTGCCAGCACATTGGGACAGGGGGCGCAAGGCTACACCTTC.

This chain connects TRBV7-2 to TRBJ1-5; no reliable D call. CDR3 length equals 15 residues. V was trimmed by 4 bases and J by 4 bases, leaving 14 bases between them. Germline assignment: CDR1 SGHTA and CDR2 FQGNSA. The CDR3 nucleotides read TGTGCCAGCAGCTCCTACGTCTCTTTAAATCAGCCCCAGCATTTT. It translates to CASSSYVSLNQPQHF. The entire variable domain, with the rest obtained from reference TRBV7-2 and TRBJ1-5, is as follows: GAGVSQSPSNKVTEKGKDVELRCDPISGHTALYWYRQSLGQGLEFLIYFQGNSAPDKSGLPSDRFSAERTGGSVSTLTIQRTQQEDSAVYLCASSSYVSLNQPQHFGDGTRLSIL.